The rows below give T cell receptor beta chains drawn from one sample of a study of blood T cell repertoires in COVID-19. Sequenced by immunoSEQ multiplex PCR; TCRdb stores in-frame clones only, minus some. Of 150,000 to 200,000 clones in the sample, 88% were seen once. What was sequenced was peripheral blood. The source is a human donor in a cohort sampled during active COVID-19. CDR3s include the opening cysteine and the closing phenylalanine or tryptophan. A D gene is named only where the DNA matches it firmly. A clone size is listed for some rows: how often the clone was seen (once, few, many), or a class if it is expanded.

cdr3_aa: CSVRERGYTDTQYF
cdr3_nt: TGCAGCGTTCGCGAGCGGGGGTACACAGATACGCAGTATTTT
clone_size: NA
j_call: TRBJ2-3
cdr3_length: 14
v_call: TRBV29-1
d_call: TRBD2

cdr3_aa: CAISESFGTEAFF
cdr3_nt: TGTGCCATCAGTGAGTCGTTCGGCACTGAAGCTTTCTTT
clone_size: NA
j_call: TRBJ1-1
cdr3_length: 13
v_call: TRBV10-3
d_call: NA

cdr3_aa: CASISYPASGENTGELFF
cdr3_nt: TGTGCCAGCATAAGTTACCCGGCTAGCGGGGAGAACACCGGGGAGCTGTTTTTT
clone_size: NA
j_call: TRBJ2-2
cdr3_length: 18
v_call: TRBV27
d_call: TRBD2

cdr3_aa: CASSRQGVTETQYF
cdr3_nt: TGTGCCAGCAGTCGACAGGGGGTCACAGAGACCCAGTACTTC
clone_size: NA
j_call: TRBJ2-5
cdr3_length: 14
v_call: TRBV5-4
d_call: TRBD1

cdr3_aa: CASGAGPGSGGTYEQYF
cdr3_nt: TGTGCCAGCGGCGCTGGCCCGGGCAGCGGGGGAACCTACGAGCAGTACTTC
clone_size: NA
j_call: TRBJ2-7
cdr3_length: 17
v_call: TRBV5-4
d_call: TRBD2

cdr3_aa: CAWKGAGSTEKLFF
cdr3_nt: TGTGCCTGGAAGGGGGCGGGCAGTACGGAAAAACTGTTTTTT
clone_size: few
j_call: TRBJ1-4
cdr3_length: 14
v_call: TRBV30
d_call: TRBD1

cdr3_aa: CSAQGTTYQYF
cdr3_nt: TGCAGTGCCCAAGGGACTACATATCAGTATTTT
clone_size: NA
j_call: TRBJ2-3
cdr3_length: 11
v_call: TRBV20-1
d_call: TRBD2

cdr3_aa: CASKPGLAGGPWTGELFF
cdr3_nt: TGTGCCAGCAAACCAGGACTAGCGGGAGGGCCCTGGACCGGGGAGCTGTTTTTT
clone_size: NA
j_call: TRBJ2-2
cdr3_length: 18
v_call: TRBV3-1/TRBV3-2
d_call: TRBD2

cdr3_aa: CASRKGLAESYEQYF
cdr3_nt: TGTGCCAGCAGAAAAGGACTAGCGGAATCCTACGAGCAGTACTTC
clone_size: NA
j_call: TRBJ2-7
cdr3_length: 15
v_call: TRBV3-1/TRBV3-2
d_call: TRBD2

cdr3_aa: CASSPPALAGPYEQYF
cdr3_nt: TGTGCCAGCAGCCCCCCGGCCCTAGCCGGGCCCTACGAGCAGTACTTC
clone_size: NA
j_call: TRBJ2-7
cdr3_length: 16
v_call: TRBV7-9
d_call: NA

cdr3_aa: CASSSRTGRWSYNSPLHF
cdr3_nt: TGTGCCAGCAGCTCACGGACAGGGAGGTGGTCCTATAATTCACCCCTCCACTTT
clone_size: NA
j_call: TRBJ1-6
cdr3_length: 18
v_call: TRBV5-4
d_call: TRBD1

cdr3_aa: CASSPQGKSNQPQHF
cdr3_nt: TGTGCCAGCTCACCCCAGGGTAAGAGCAATCAGCCCCAGCATTTT
clone_size: NA
j_call: TRBJ1-5
cdr3_length: 15
v_call: TRBV18
d_call: NA

cdr3_aa: CASSLDRAETQYF
cdr3_nt: TGTGCCAGCAGCTTGGACAGGGCAGAGACCCAGTACTTC
clone_size: once
j_call: TRBJ2-5
cdr3_length: 13
v_call: TRBV7-9
d_call: TRBD1

cdr3_aa: CASSLGHGGATGELFF
cdr3_nt: TGTGCCAGCAGCCTTGGACACGGCGGGGCCACCGGGGAGCTGTTTTTT
clone_size: NA
j_call: TRBJ2-2
cdr3_length: 16
v_call: TRBV3-1/TRBV3-2
d_call: NA

cdr3_aa: CASSVQGNHEQYF
cdr3_nt: TGCGCCAGCAGCGTCCAGGGTAACCACGAGCAGTACTTC
clone_size: NA
j_call: TRBJ2-7
cdr3_length: 13
v_call: TRBV5-1
d_call: NA

cdr3_aa: CASSFRTGNTGELFF
cdr3_nt: TGTGCCAGCAGCTTCCGGACAGGAAACACCGGGGAGCTGTTTTTT
clone_size: NA
j_call: TRBJ2-2
cdr3_length: 15
v_call: TRBV7-2
d_call: TRBD1

cdr3_aa: CASSTSSGGDYEQYF
cdr3_nt: TGTGCCAGCTCAACCTCTAGCGGGGGGGACTACGAGCAGTACTTC
clone_size: NA
j_call: TRBJ2-7
cdr3_length: 15
v_call: TRBV18
d_call: TRBD2

cdr3_aa: CASSLIHPGGNGNTIYF
cdr3_nt: TGTGCCAGCAGCTTAATCCACCCCGGGGGGAACGGAAACACCATATATTTT
clone_size: NA
j_call: TRBJ1-3
cdr3_length: 17
v_call: TRBV7-9
d_call: NA

cdr3_aa: CASSSDQGKNTEAFF
cdr3_nt: TGCGCCAGCAGCTCGGATCAGGGAAAGAACACTGAAGCTTTCTTT
clone_size: NA
j_call: TRBJ1-1
cdr3_length: 15
v_call: TRBV5-1
d_call: NA

cdr3_aa: CASSVREGGNYEQYF
cdr3_nt: TGTGCCAGCAGCGTTCGGGAGGGCGGGAACTACGAGCAGTACTTC
clone_size: NA
j_call: TRBJ2-7
cdr3_length: 15
v_call: TRBV9
d_call: TRBD2

cdr3_aa: CASSQDRASGNTIYF
cdr3_nt: TGCGCCAGCAGCCAAGACAGGGCCTCTGGAAACACCATATATTTT
clone_size: NA
j_call: TRBJ1-3
cdr3_length: 15
v_call: TRBV4-3
d_call: NA

cdr3_aa: CASRRTGGYGYTF
cdr3_nt: TGTGCCAGCAGGCGGACAGGGGGCTATGGCTACACCTTC
clone_size: NA
j_call: TRBJ1-2
cdr3_length: 13
v_call: TRBV12-3/TRBV12-4
d_call: TRBD1

cdr3_aa: CASSFGGGSPYEQYF
cdr3_nt: TGTGCCAGCAGCTTCGGCGGGGGATCCCCCTACGAGCAGTACTTC
clone_size: NA
j_call: TRBJ2-7
cdr3_length: 15
v_call: TRBV7-2
d_call: TRBD2

cdr3_aa: CASGLVRTEAFF
cdr3_nt: TGTGCTAGTGGTTTGGTACGGACTGAAGCTTTCTTT
clone_size: NA
j_call: TRBJ1-1
cdr3_length: 12
v_call: TRBV12-5
d_call: NA

cdr3_aa: CASSLVTSHYGELFF
cdr3_nt: TGTGCCAGCAGCTTAGTGACTTCCCATTACGGGGAGCTGTTTTTT
clone_size: NA
j_call: TRBJ2-2
cdr3_length: 15
v_call: TRBV11-2
d_call: NA

cdr3_aa: CASSPLGTSDTDTQYF
cdr3_nt: TGTGCCAGCTCACCACTCGGGACTAGCGACACAGATACGCAGTATTTT
clone_size: NA
j_call: TRBJ2-3
cdr3_length: 16
v_call: TRBV18
d_call: TRBD2

cdr3_aa: CASSLTRGYSYEQYF
cdr3_nt: TGTGCCAGCAGCTTGACCAGGGGATACTCCTACGAGCAGTACTTC
clone_size: once
j_call: TRBJ2-7
cdr3_length: 15
v_call: TRBV5-6
d_call: NA

cdr3_aa: CATTTSGGVETQYF
cdr3_nt: TGTGCCACAACGACTAGCGGGGGAGTAGAGACCCAGTACTTC
clone_size: few
j_call: TRBJ2-5
cdr3_length: 14
v_call: TRBV10-3
d_call: TRBD2

cdr3_aa: CASSSKSVLYTGELFF
cdr3_nt: TGTGCCAGCAGTTCCAAATCGGTTTTATACACCGGGGAGCTGTTTTTT
clone_size: NA
j_call: TRBJ2-2
cdr3_length: 16
v_call: TRBV6-5
d_call: NA

cdr3_aa: CASSPPDEKLFF
cdr3_nt: TGTGCCAGCAGCCCCCCAGATGAAAAACTGTTTTTT
clone_size: NA
j_call: TRBJ1-4
cdr3_length: 12
v_call: TRBV7-8
d_call: NA

cdr3_aa: CASSIRHSNTGELFF
cdr3_nt: TGTGCCAGTAGTATTAGACATTCGAACACCGGGGAGCTGTTTTTT
clone_size: NA
j_call: TRBJ2-2
cdr3_length: 15
v_call: TRBV19
d_call: NA